This TCR beta chain was documented in a study of CXCR3-negative and CXCR3-positive naive CD8 T cells. UMI-labeled 5' RACE TRB cDNA libraries were prepared from the cells. TCRdb reanalyzed the 5' RACE reads and collapses them to one entry per CDR3 protein, without DNA. The sample table includes 7,900 or so distinct CDR3 sequences. Looked up from germline, CDR1 is SGHRS and CDR2 is YFSETQ. The CDR3 covers 18 residues. The chain is built from TRBV5-1 and TRBJ2-5; the TCRdb call, TRBD1, lacks DNA for checking. The source is a human donor in good health. Some clones in this sample may be carry-over from other donors' samples. Sequencing was carried out using naive CXCR3- CD8+ T cells from blood. The subset was: CD45RO-CCR7+CD27+CD95- naive CD8+ T cells lacking CXCR3 (TNR3-). CDR3: CASSFIPPPVGAEETQYF.